Listed here is a single T cell receptor beta chain. There is no known antigen for this receptor. The sample holds no much larger clone one base away, and base qualities are not on file. The data belong to a study of T cells in Graves' hyperthyroidism and ophthalmopathy (dated by TCRdb to 2018 to 2020). At the level of the whole study: Peripheral blood was sampled at the time of initial diagnosis, prior to any treatment. To identify distinguishing TCR V-J signatures, a discovery cohort of some 99 patients was used, comprising 43 with Graves' ophthalmopathy and 57 with stable Graves' hyperthyroidism. An independent validation cohort of some 18 hyperthyroidism patients and approximately 17 patients who later progressed to ophthalmopathy tested prospective prediction of ophthalmopathy. For training and testing, the 100 or so patients in the discovery cohort were randomly divided in a 7:3 ratio. The study also compared thyroid tissue and blood T-cell repertoires from about 6 Graves' hyperthyroidism patients. Once sampling was done, hyperthyroidism patients were given methimazole at a starting dose of 30 mg daily, whereas ophthalmopathy patients were given high-dose intravenous methylprednisolone. The paper describes TCR Vbeta CDR3 sequencing of 120 to 150 peripheral blood samples, made up of about 40 ophthalmopathy patients, roughly 75 hyperthyroidism patients and 17 progressor patients.

Amplification of TCR beta CDR3 regions was carried out from RNA transcripts. A first-round RT-PCR of the TCR CDR3 used the HTBI primer set with the Qiagen OneStep RT-PCR kit. Libraries were constructed in a second round of multiplex PCR, after which size selection and purification were carried out. The libraries were sequenced on an Illumina HiSeq2000 using paired-end 100 bp reads. The authors processed their data as follows. Raw data were processed with SOAPnuke, discarding reads with adapters, uncalled bases, mean Phred below 15, or no exact constant-primer or identifier match. COPE v1.2.5 was used to merge the high-quality paired reads, and each unique nucleotide sequence was defined as a clonotype. MiTCR v1.1 was used to align clonotypes to the IMGT TRBV, TRBD and TRBJ reference segments. The analysis included only V-J combinations with a frequency above 0.0001, which together covered 98% to 99.2% of the repertoires. A TCS score was defined as the ratio of F50 (clonal expansion) to E x V (chaos), with BLOSUM62-based TCRdist applied between CDR3 peptides within each V-J. Welch's t-statistics and random forest reduced just over 500 V-J features to roughly 13, which were used in a naive Bayes classifier (R e1071). The public reads were reprocessed in TCRdb via fastp at Q25 and MiXCR, keeping in-frame beta chains. Identical CDR3 protein sequences are pooled into one entry, listed with their most common genes and DNA. The V and J calls shown here were made by TCRdb, not taken from the authors' results. Counted in this sample were some 250,000 distinct CDR3 sequences; 13% to 15% of them appeared once. The ten largest clones take up 30% of the sample.

The hyperthyroidism patients were between 18 and 65 years old and newly diagnosed, with a disease duration of less than 2 months. Exclusion was applied to patients with uncontrolled infections, other autoimmune diseases, pregnancy or lactation. Clinical symptoms, serum thyroxine and TRAb, thyroid ultrasound, and orbital computed tomography formed the basis for the diagnoses. Blood from progressor patients was drawn when they were first diagnosed with hyperthyroidism, before any ophthalmopathy symptoms appeared. PBMCs were separated from 8 to 10 ml of fresh peripheral blood using Ficoll-Paque density gradient centrifugation. Patients classed as progressors first received a Graves' hyperthyroidism diagnosis and then went on to develop ophthalmopathy during follow-up. Trizol reagent was used to extract total RNA, and RNA quality was then checked on an Agilent 2100 Bioanalyzer. Per the germline V gene, MDHEN is the CDR1 and SYDVKM is the CDR2. V and J lose 1 base and 2 bases, and a span of 17 bases separates them. Measured from the cysteine to the phenylalanine, the CDR3 is 17 residues long. CDR3 DNA only is kept here, 51 bases in frame from base 1.

General conclusions and limits of the study: Most expanded thyroid clonotypes (frequency above 0.001) were also found in blood, which suggests that blood repertoires may mirror thyroid immune responses. In cross-validation, a model built on a 13 V-J signature told ophthalmopathy apart from stable hyperthyroidism with 85% to 90% sensitivity and around 83% specificity, and in testing the same model reached 80%/75%. No statistical method was used to set the sample size in advance, and investigators knew the group allocation. In validation, the model predicted progression to ophthalmopathy with approximately 69% sensitivity and approximately 74% specificity, a median of approximately 6.7 months before onset.

The rearrangement combines TRBV28 with TRBJ2-5; the D gene identity is not certain. Sequencing input: blood. This TCR was sampled from a woman aged 50 to 60 with Graves' hyperthyroidism that later progressed to Graves' ophthalmopathy. The DNA is as follows: TGTGCCAGCAGTTTATCCCCCCCCAGGATGGGGCAAGAGACCCAGTACTTC. This codes for CASSLSPPRMGQETQYF.